The 22 T cell receptor beta chains reported below all come from one sample, sequenced in a study of identical twins. TCRdb reanalysed the 5' RACE reads using MiXCR and keeps one entry per CDR3 protein. This table has 1,800,000 or so distinct CDR3 sequences, around 29% appearing once. What was sequenced was cord blood. All receptors come from a newborn girl in good health.

This clonotype was counted only a few times. The rearrangement uses TRBV10-3 and TRBJ1-6; maybe TRBD1 (5 bases). Trimming pared 6 bases from V and 5 bases from J, leaving 11 bases between. Germline V gene data show CDR1 as ENHRY and CDR2 as SYGVKD. CDR3 size: 14 residues. CDR3 nucleotides: TGTGCCATCAGCGGGACGGCCCATAATTCACCCCTCCACTTT. As protein: CAISGTAHNSPLHF.

V is TRBV7-9 and J is TRBJ2-2; D unresolved. Trimming left V 5 bases short and J 5 bases short, with 12 bases between. The CDR3 covers 14 residues. Germline V lookup: CDR1 SEHNR, CDR2 FQNEAQ (reference sequence). This CDR3 is CASSEITTTGELFF. CDR3 coding DNA: TGTGCCAGCAGCGAGATCACGACTACCGGGGAGCTGTTTTTT. Looking up the rest from reference TRBV7-9 and TRBJ2-2 gives the full variable domain: DTGVSQNPRHKITKRGQNVTFRCDPISEHNRLYWYRQTLGQGPEFLTYFQNEAQLEKSRLLSDRFSAERPKGSFSTLEIQRTEQGDSAMYLCASSEITTTGELFFGEGSRLTVL.

This clonotype showed up just a few times. The chain has TRBV5-4 and TRBJ2-1, with 11 bases that match TRBD2. From germline, CDR1 is SGHNT and CDR2 YYREEE (reference sequence). The trim removed 0 bases at V and 6 bases at J, leaving 2 bases unmatched. The CDR3 totals 15 residues. CDR3 nucleotide sequence: TGTGCCAGCAGCTTGGCTAGCGGGAGGAGCAATGAGCAGTTCTTC. As protein: CASSLASGRSNEQFF.

This sequence joins TRBV7-9 and TRBJ1-1; D remains unclear. The germline V gene encodes CDR1 SEHNR and CDR2 FQNEAQ (reference sequence). The CDR3 extends over 15 amino acids. V lost 3 bases and J 0 bases, leaving 11 bases between the germline ends. The CDR3 DNA reads TGTGCCAGCAGCTTCCCTTTGTTGGTGAACACTGAAGCTTTCTTT. Encoded protein: CASSFPLLVNTEAFF. The full variable domain, with the rest looked up from reference TRBV7-9 and TRBJ1-1, is DTGVSQNPRHKITKRGQNVTFRCDPISEHNRLYWYRQTLGQGPEFLTYFQNEAQLEKSRLLSDRFSAERPKGSFSTLEIQRTEQGDSAMYLCASSFPLLVNTEAFFGQGTRLTVV.

This clonotype came up a few times. This sequence joins TRBV12-3 or TRBV12-4 and TRBJ2-1; 11 bases line up with TRBD2. This CDR3 is 18 amino acids long. V shed 6 bases, J shed 10 bases, and the junction held 20 bases outside the gene matches. Written as DNA, the CDR3 is TGTGCCAGCAGCGACCAACTCCTAGCGGGAGGTCAGGTCGGGGAGCAGTTCTTC. Translated: CASSDQLLAGGQVGEQFF.

The V call is TRBV6-6, the J call TRBJ1-1; no clear D. Trimming pared 5 bases from V and 3 bases from J, leaving 13 bases between. The CDR3 covers 14 residues. Germline V gives CDR1 MNHNY, CDR2 SVGAGI (reference sequence). The CDR3 region is CASSHLVGDTEAFF. CDR3 coding DNA: TGTGCCAGCAGTCACCTGGTGGGAGACACTGAAGCTTTCTTT.

The chain links TRBV6-1 to TRBJ2-3, with D perhaps given as TRBD1 or TRBD2 (5 bases each). Trimming cost V 6 bases and J 2 bases, with 18 bases left between them. The CDR3 extends over 16 amino acids. The V gene's germline CDR1 is MNHNS and CDR2 SASEGT. This CDR3 reads CASSRGVLPFTDTQYF. The CDR3 nucleotides are TGTGCCAGCAGCCGAGGGGTCCTGCCCTTCACAGATACGCAGTATTTT.

The chain recombines TRBV10-3 with TRBJ2-5; D is ambiguous. This CDR3 is 13 amino acids long. V was trimmed by 8 bases and J by 1 base, leaving 11 bases between them. Germline V gene lookup returns CDR1 ENHRY and CDR2 SYGVKD. This chain's CDR3 is CAIAQYSQETQYF. CDR3 sequence (DNA): TGTGCCATCGCTCAATACTCCCAAGAGACCCAGTACTTC.

The CDR3 bases are TGTGCCAGCGAGGACAGTCGAAATGAAAAACTGTTTTTT. The encoded protein is CASEDSRNEKLFF. V gene TRBV6-6 combines with J gene TRBJ1-4, with D possibly TRBD1 on 6 matching bases. CDR1 MNHNY and CDR2 SVGAGI come from the germline V gene (reference sequence). The CDR3 spans 13 residues. The germline V and J ends were trimmed by 8 bases and 5 bases, with 12 bases remaining between them.

This clonotype was observed a few times. The chain combines TRBV11-1 with TRBJ2-3; 7 bases match TRBD2. The CDR3 spans 16 residues. Losses at the gene ends were 3 bases for V and 0 bases for J; bases not matched to a gene: 6. The germline CDR1 and CDR2 sequences are SGHAT and FQDESV (reference sequence). The CDR3, as DNA: TGTGCCAGCAGCTTGGGCACTAGCGTCAGCACAGATACGCAGTATTTT. Its translation is CASSLGTSVSTDTQYF.

This clonotype was picked up a small number of times. The chain uses TRBV5-1 and TRBJ2-2, with 8 bases lining up with TRBD2. The CDR3 loop spans 19 amino acids. Germline lookup yields CDR1 SGHRS and CDR2 YFSETQ. Unmatched junction bases numbered 10, after V lost 0 bases and J lost 0 bases. CDR3 nucleotide sequence: TGCGCCAGCAGCTTGGCCCTATTAGCGGGGACCACGAACACCGGGGAGCTGTTTTTT. The encoded protein is CASSLALLAGTTNTGELFF.

The rearrangement uses TRBV20-1 and TRBJ2-5; the D gene is possibly TRBD2 (7 bases). V gave up 5 bases and J gave up 3 bases, with 16 bases separating them. The CDR3 sequence is 14 residues long. Germline V gene sequence: CDR1 DFQATT, CDR2 SNEGSKA (reference sequence). CDR3 in amino acids: CSAPREGGEETQYF. CDR3 nucleotides: TGCAGTGCTCCCCGGGAAGGGGGGGAAGAGACCCAGTACTTC.

This clonotype was detected a few times. The V and J genes are TRBV27 and TRBJ1-2; a weak D match, TRBD1 (6 bases). The germline V and J ends were trimmed by 6 bases and 2 bases, with 19 bases remaining between them. This CDR3 is 16 amino acids long. Germline-derived CDR1 and CDR2 are MNHEY and SMNVEV (reference sequence). The CDR3 DNA is TGTGCCAGCAGCTCCTTTAGGGGGATGACAAACTATGGCTACACCTTC. It yields the protein CASSSFRGMTNYGYTF.

This clonotype was detected a few times. The rearrangement joins TRBV10-2 to TRBJ2-7; D not certain. V lost 6 bases to trimming and J lost 3 bases, with 12 bases between them. The CDR3 extends over 13 amino acids. Germline V gene lookup returns CDR1 WSHSY and CDR2 SAAADI. In nucleotides, the CDR3 is TGCGCCAGCAGGTTTGTAGGCGGCTACGAGCAGTACTTC. Translated: CASRFVGGYEQYF.

In its sample, this clonotype was seen many times. V is TRBV27 and J is TRBJ2-1; no clear D gene. Trimming removed 3 bases from V and 8 bases from J, with 11 bases in between. The CDR3 totals 13 residues. CDR1 and CDR2 (germline): MNHEY, SMNVEV (reference sequence). The CDR3 reads CASSFEVWDEQFF. DNA of the CDR3: TGTGCCAGCAGTTTTGAGGTGTGGGATGAGCAGTTCTTC.

This clonotype has a handful of counts. J is TRBJ1-2 and V is TRBV21-1; the table's D call, TRBD1, has no DNA check behind it. TRBV21-1 is an annotated pseudogene. CDR3 size: 12 residues. The CDR3 loop reads CASSMGQGSYTF. CDR3 in DNA: TGTGCCAGCAGCATGGGACAGGGCAGCTACACCTTC.

This clonotype was detected only a few times. This rearrangement joins TRBV20-1 to TRBJ2-5, with D perhaps matching TRBD2 (5 bases). V shed 1 base and J shed 2 bases, with 14 bases lying between them. Germline CDR1 DFQATT, CDR2 SNEGSKA (reference sequence). The CDR3 length is 15 residues. CDR3 protein: CSARGSSIWQETQYF. The CDR3 bases are TGCAGTGCTAGAGGGTCTAGCATCTGGCAAGAGACCCAGTACTTC.

The table lists this clonotype with a count of one. The V and J genes are TRBV2 and TRBJ1-4, with 7 bases fitting TRBD1. The length of the CDR3 is 14 residues. V was clipped by 5 bases and J by 2 bases; unmatched bases: 2. Germline CDR1 reads SNHLY; CDR2 reads FYNNEI. Here the CDR3 reads CASSRDSTNEKLFF. CDR3 sequence (DNA): TGTGCCAGCAGTCGGGACAGCACTAATGAAAAACTGTTTTTT.

This rearrangement joins TRBV7-2 to TRBJ2-1; 10 bases agree with TRBD2. The better agreement between TRBJ2-7 and the DNA end casts doubt on the J call. Germline V gene sequence: CDR1 SGHTA, CDR2 FQGNSA. The CDR3 loop spans 16 amino acids. The CDR3 sequence: CASSPPSGRSYNEQYF. The CDR3 DNA follows: TGTGCCAGCAGCCCACCTAGCGGGAGATCCTACAATGAGCAGTACTTC.

In regard to this clonotype: Given a much more abundant clone one base away, this may be a read error. The gene calls are TRBV10-1 and TRBJ2-3; TRBD1 agrees at 8 bases. Germline V gives CDR1 WNHNN, CDR2 SYGVQD (reference sequence). This CDR3 is 16 amino acids long. CDR3 sequence reads: CASSETDYWGTGTQYF. CDR3 DNA: TGCGCCAGCAGTGAGACGGACTACTGGGGGACAGGTACGCAGTATTTT.

J is TRBJ1-2 and V is TRBV25-1, with D tentatively TRBD1 (5 bases). Looked up from germline, CDR1 is MGHDK and CDR2 is SYGVNS. The germline V and J ends were trimmed by 5 bases and 2 bases, with 12 bases remaining between them. This CDR3 is 14 amino acids long. DNA for the CDR3: TGTGCCAGCAGTCCCGGGGCCGTAAACTATGGCTACACCTTC. It translates to CASSPGAVNYGYTF.

This clonotype was detected a few times. The chain employs TRBV20-1 and TRBJ2-1; a weak D match, TRBD2 (6 bases). This CDR3 is built from 14 residues. V was clipped by 4 bases and J by 0 bases, with 10 bases between them. CDR1 and CDR2 from the germline V gene are DFQATT and SNEGSKA (reference sequence). CDR3 residues: CSATGTGSYNEQFF. The DNA of the CDR3 is TGCAGTGCTACCGGGACTGGCTCCTACAATGAGCAGTTCTTC.